One sample yielded the 18 T cell receptor beta chains listed below, sequenced in a study of blood T cells in healthy people across ages. For the second PCR, which ran for roughly 7 to 11 cycles, a sample-barcoded 5' primer and a J-beta primer mix were used. MiXCR, applied by TCRdb to the 5' RACE reads, yields one record per CDR3 protein. This table holds 850,000 to 1,300,000 distinct CDR3 sequences, 45% found once. The specimen was blood. All receptors derive from a woman aged 60 to 75 in good health.

The chain combines TRBV6-2 or TRBV6-3 with TRBJ1-1, with 7 nucleotides matching TRBD1. Germline loops: CDR1 MNHEY, CDR2 SVGEGT. This CDR3 contains 14 residues. Trimming cost V 6 bases and J 5 bases; bases outside gene matches: 9. The CDR3 bases are TGTGCCAGCAGGGACACAGGGGTGTCAACTGAAGCTTTCTTT. It encodes CASRDTGVSTEAFF.

The genes are TRBV5-1 and TRBJ1-2, with D perhaps matching TRBD1 (6 bases). This CDR3 contains 13 residues. CDR1 is SGHRS and CDR2 is YFSETQ in the germline V gene. The germline V and J ends were trimmed by 4 bases and 2 bases, with 9 bases remaining between them. The CDR3 loop is CASSITGNYGYTF. The CDR3 bases are TGCGCCAGCAGCATAACAGGGAACTATGGCTACACCTTC. Looking up the rest from reference TRBV5-1 and TRBJ1-2 gives the full variable domain: KAGVTQTPRYLIKTRGQQVTLSCSPISGHRSVSWYQQTPGQGLQFLFEYFSETQRNKGNFPGRFSGRQFSNSRSEMNVSTLELGDSALYLCASSITGNYGYTFGSGTRLTVV.

The rearrangement joins TRBV28 to TRBJ2-7; 7 nucleotides match TRBD2. The CDR3 is made up of 13 amino acids. Germline loops: CDR1 MDHEN, CDR2 SYDVKM. V trimming: 10 bases; J trimming: 5 bases; junction bases outside the gene matches: 11. CDR3 DNA sequence: TGTGCCATCTCAGCGGGACGGTCGGACGAGCAGTACTTC. Its protein product is CAISAGRSDEQYF.

This clonotype was seen a few times. The chain joins TRBV6-6 to TRBJ1-1, with unresolved D. The CDR3 spans 14 residues. Germline CDR1 and CDR2: MNHNY and SVGAGI (reference sequence). Trimming left V 8 bases short and J 0 bases short, with 13 bases between. CDR3 loop: CASGPGSMNTEAFF. As DNA, the CDR3 is TGTGCCAGCGGGCCGGGGAGCATGAACACTGAAGCTTTCTTT.

This clonotype was detected only a few times. The chain uses TRBV9 and TRBJ2-5; D could derive from TRBD1 or TRBD2 (5 bases each). Germline CDR1 and CDR2: SGDLS and YYNGEE. Trimming took 4 bases from V and 5 from J, leaving 24 bases between them. The CDR3 is 17 residues long. CDR3 loop: CASSPLDRGVRRETQYF. The CDR3 DNA sequence: TGTGCCAGCAGCCCATTGGATAGGGGTGTAAGGAGGGAGACCCAGTACTTC.

V and J are TRBV27 and TRBJ1-2; D gene unclear. Germline values: CDR1 MNHEY, CDR2 SMNVEV (reference sequence). This CDR3 comprises 12 residues. V was shortened by 6 bases and J by 1 base, with 6 bases between the two germline ends. CDR3 DNA: TGTGCCAGCAGGGCCCATAACTATGGCTACACCTTC. Its protein is CASRAHNYGYTF.

This chain links TRBV30 with TRBJ2-1; perhaps D is TRBD1 or TRBD2 (7 bases each). Germline loops: CDR1 GTSNPN, CDR2 SVGIG (reference sequence). V lost 3 bases and J lost 9, with 12 bases in between. The CDR3 consists of 12 residues. The CDR3 sequence is CAWRGEGAEQFF. CDR3 nucleotides: TGTGCCTGGAGGGGGGAGGGGGCTGAGCAGTTCTTC.

The chain is built from TRBV12-3 or TRBV12-4 and TRBJ1-4; TRBD1 is a possible D gene (6 bases). This CDR3 spans 19 amino acids. Deletions cut 0 bases from V and 4 bases from J, with 21 bases between. CDR3 sequence reads: CASSLALYSLRGLNEKLFF. In nucleotides, the CDR3 is TGTGCCAGCAGTTTAGCTCTGTACAGCTTACGGGGGCTTAATGAAAAACTGTTTTTT.

The chain carries TRBV27 and TRBJ1-5; D gene uncertain. The CDR3 contains 13 residues. Per germline, CDR1 MNHEY and CDR2 SMNVEV (reference sequence). Trimming cost V 4 bases and J 4 bases, with 8 bases left between them. This CDR3 is CASSWSVNQPQHF. CDR3 sequence (DNA): TGTGCCAGCAGTTGGTCAGTAAATCAGCCCCAGCATTTT.

This clonotype was recorded a few times. This sequence joins TRBV4-1 and TRBJ2-6; D might be TRBD2 (6 bases). The germline V gene has CDR1 MGHRA and CDR2 YSYEKL. This CDR3 region has 18 residues. V was trimmed by 1 base and J by 0 bases, leaving 13 bases between them. DNA of the CDR3: TGCGCCAGCAGCCAAGTATGGGCGGAGGGCTCTGGGGCCAACGTCCTGACTTTC. It encodes CASSQVWAEGSGANVLTF.

This clonotype was counted only a few times. V is TRBV10-3 and J is TRBJ1-1, with a weak D call TRBD1 (6 bases). Per the germline V gene, CDR1 is ENHRY and CDR2 is SYGVKD. V lost 0 bases, J lost 3 bases, and 14 bases lay in between. CDR3 length: 16 residues. The CDR3 reads CAISESTRKGDTEAFF. DNA of the CDR3: TGTGCCATCAGTGAGTCGACTCGGAAGGGGGACACTGAAGCTTTCTTT.

This clonotype was seen a few times. The chain has TRBV12-3 or TRBV12-4 and TRBJ2-7; D perhaps matches TRBD1 (5 bases). V was pared by 9 bases and J by 2 bases, with 14 bases between. The CDR3 is made up of 13 amino acids. As DNA, the CDR3 is TGTGCCAGTCAGAGACAGCGAGCCTACGAGCAGTACTTC. It is translated as CASQRQRAYEQYF.

The chain combines TRBV5-1 with TRBJ2-1; TRBD1 matches 10 bases. Germline-derived CDR1 and CDR2 are SGHRS and YFSETQ. V shed 3 bases and J 3 bases; nucleotides not matched to a gene: 9. The CDR3 runs 17 residues. The CDR3 loop is CASSSRQGAGIYNEQFF. The CDR3 nucleotides read TGCGCCAGCAGCTCCCGACAGGGGGCGGGTATCTACAATGAGCAGTTCTTC.

This clonotype occurred a few times. The rearrangement uses TRBV28 and TRBJ1-1; D ambiguous. V lost 6 bases and J 0 bases, leaving 8 bases between the germline ends. Germline V lookup: CDR1 MDHEN, CDR2 SYDVKM. The CDR3 spans 13 residues. CDR3 protein: CASRLNMNTEAFF. As DNA, the CDR3 is TGTGCCAGCAGACTGAACATGAACACTGAAGCTTTCTTT.

The V call is TRBV5-1, the J call TRBJ2-1; TRBD1 matches 9 bases. This CDR3 has 14 residues. Germline V gene data show CDR1 as SGHRS and CDR2 as YFSETQ. Losses at the gene ends were 1 base for V and 9 bases for J; bases not matched to a gene: 5. CDR3 sequence reads: CASSLRTGGTEQFF. The CDR3 DNA reads TGCGCCAGCAGCTTGCGAACAGGGGGCACTGAGCAGTTCTTC.

J is TRBJ2-3 and V is TRBV4-3; D is perhaps TRBD1 (6 bases). Trimming pared 2 bases from V and 5 bases from J, leaving 8 bases between. The CDR3 runs 13 residues. Germline loops: CDR1 LGHNA, CDR2 YSLEER. Written as DNA, the CDR3 is TGCGCCAGCAGCCAACAGGGGAGAGATACGCAGTATTTT. Protein: CASSQQGRDTQYF.

V is TRBV29-1 and J is TRBJ2-7, with D possibly matching TRBD2 (6 bases). Deletions cut 7 bases from V and 2 bases from J, with 15 bases between. The CDR3 has 13 residues. Per germline, CDR1 SQVTM and CDR2 ANQGSEA. CDR3 DNA: TGCAGCGCTCTGAGTAGCGGACCCTACGAGCAGTACTTC. Residues: CSALSSGPYEQYF.

The chain carries TRBV7-2 and TRBJ2-3; 9 bases map to TRBD2. After removal of 5 bases from V and 2 bases from J, the junction contained 5 bases not matched to a gene. Germline V gives CDR1 SGHTA, CDR2 FQGNSA. The CDR3 totals 15 residues. The CDR3 bases are TGTGCCAGCAGCGACTCTAGCGGGACCACAGATACGCAGTATTTT. Residues: CASSDSSGTTDTQYF.